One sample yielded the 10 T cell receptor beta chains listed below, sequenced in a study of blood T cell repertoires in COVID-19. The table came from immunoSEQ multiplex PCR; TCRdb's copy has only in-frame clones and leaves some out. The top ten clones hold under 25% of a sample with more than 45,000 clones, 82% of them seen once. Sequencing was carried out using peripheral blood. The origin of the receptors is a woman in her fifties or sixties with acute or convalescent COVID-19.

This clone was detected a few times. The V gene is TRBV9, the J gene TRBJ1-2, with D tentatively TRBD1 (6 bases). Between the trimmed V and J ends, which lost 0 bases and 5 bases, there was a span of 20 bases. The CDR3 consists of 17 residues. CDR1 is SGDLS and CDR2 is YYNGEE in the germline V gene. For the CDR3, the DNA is TGTGCCAGCAGCGTAGTCGAGGACAGCAGATATCAATATGGCTACACCTTC. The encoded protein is CASSVVEDSRYQYGYTF.

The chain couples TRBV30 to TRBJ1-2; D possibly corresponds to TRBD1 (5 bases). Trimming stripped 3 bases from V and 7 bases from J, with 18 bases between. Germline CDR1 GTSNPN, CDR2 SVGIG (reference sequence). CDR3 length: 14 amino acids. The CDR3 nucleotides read TGTGCCTGGAGCCCATCCAGGGCGAAAAGTGGCTACACCTTC. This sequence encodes CAWSPSRAKSGYTF.

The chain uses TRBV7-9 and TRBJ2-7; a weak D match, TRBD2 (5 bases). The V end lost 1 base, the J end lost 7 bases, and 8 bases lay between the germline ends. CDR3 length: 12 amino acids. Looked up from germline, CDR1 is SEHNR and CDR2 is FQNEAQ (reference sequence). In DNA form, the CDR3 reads TGTGCCAGCAGCTTAGATCGAGGGGAGCAGTACTTC. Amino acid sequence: CASSLDRGEQYF.

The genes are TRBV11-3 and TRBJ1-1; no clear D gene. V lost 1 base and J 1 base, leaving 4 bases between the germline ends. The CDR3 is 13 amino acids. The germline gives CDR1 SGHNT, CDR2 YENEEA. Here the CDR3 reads CASSLVGNTEAFF. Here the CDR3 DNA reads TGTGCCAGCAGCTTAGTCGGGAACACTGAAGCTTTCTTT.

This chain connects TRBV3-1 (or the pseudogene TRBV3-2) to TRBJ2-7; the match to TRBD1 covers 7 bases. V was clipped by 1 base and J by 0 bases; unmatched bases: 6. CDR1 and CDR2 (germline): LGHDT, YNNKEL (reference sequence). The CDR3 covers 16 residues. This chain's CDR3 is CASSQGGGRSSYEQYF. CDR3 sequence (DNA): TGTGCCAGCAGCCAAGGAGGGGGCCGTAGCTCCTACGAGCAGTACTTC.

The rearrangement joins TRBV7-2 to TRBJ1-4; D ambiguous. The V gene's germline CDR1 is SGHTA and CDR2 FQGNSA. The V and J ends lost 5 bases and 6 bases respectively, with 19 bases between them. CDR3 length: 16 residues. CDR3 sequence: CASSPERGGWYEKLFF. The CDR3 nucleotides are TGTGCCAGCAGCCCCGAGCGGGGAGGGTGGTATGAAAAACTGTTTTTT.

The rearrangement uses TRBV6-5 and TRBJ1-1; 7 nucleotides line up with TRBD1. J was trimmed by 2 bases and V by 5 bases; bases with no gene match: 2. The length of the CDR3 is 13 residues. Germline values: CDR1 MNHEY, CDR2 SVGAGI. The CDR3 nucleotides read TGTGCCAGCAGTCACAGGGGAAACACTGAAGCTTTCTTT. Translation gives CASSHRGNTEAFF.

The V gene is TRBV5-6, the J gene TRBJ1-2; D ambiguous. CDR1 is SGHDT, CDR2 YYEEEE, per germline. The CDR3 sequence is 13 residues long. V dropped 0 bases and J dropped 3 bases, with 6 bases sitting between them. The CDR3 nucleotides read TGTGCCAGCAGCTTGGGCGGCTACTATGGCTACACCTTC. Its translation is CASSLGGYYGYTF.

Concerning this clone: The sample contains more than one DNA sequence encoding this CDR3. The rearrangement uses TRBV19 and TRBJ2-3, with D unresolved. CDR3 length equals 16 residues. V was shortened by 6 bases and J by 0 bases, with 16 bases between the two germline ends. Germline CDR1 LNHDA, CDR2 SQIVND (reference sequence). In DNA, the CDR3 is TGTGCCAGTAGCACACACAGAGTACCTAGCACAGATACGCAGTATTTT. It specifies CASSTHRVPSTDTQYF.

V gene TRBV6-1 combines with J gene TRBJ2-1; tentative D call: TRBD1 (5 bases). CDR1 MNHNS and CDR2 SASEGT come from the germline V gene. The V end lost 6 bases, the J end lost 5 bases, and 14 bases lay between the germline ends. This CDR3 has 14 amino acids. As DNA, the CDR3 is TGTGCCAGCAGAGGACACAAGGACCACAATGAGCAGTTCTTC. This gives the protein CASRGHKDHNEQFF.